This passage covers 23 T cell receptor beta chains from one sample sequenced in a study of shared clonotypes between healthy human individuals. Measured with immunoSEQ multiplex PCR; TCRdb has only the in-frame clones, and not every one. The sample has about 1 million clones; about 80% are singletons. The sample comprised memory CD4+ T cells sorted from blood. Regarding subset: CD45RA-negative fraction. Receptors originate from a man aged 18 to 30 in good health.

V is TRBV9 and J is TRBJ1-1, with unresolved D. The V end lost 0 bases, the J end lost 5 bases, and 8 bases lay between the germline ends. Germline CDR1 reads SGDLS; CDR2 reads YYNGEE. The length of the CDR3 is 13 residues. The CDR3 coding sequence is TGTGCCAGCAGCGTAGCAAAGGGAACTGAAGCTTTCTTT. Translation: CASSVAKGTEAFF.

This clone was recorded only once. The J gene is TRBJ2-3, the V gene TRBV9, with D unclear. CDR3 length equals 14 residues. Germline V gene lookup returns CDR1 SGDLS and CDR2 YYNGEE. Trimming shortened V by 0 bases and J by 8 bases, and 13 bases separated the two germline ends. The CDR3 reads CASSVAGSQSTQYF. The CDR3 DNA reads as TGTGCCAGCAGCGTAGCCGGGTCGCAGAGTACGCAGTATTTT.

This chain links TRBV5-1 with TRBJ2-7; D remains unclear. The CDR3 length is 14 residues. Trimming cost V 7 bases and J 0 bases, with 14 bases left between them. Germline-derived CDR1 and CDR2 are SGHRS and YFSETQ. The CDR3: CASGLSISSYEQYF. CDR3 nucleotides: TGCGCCAGCGGGCTGAGTATCAGCTCCTACGAGCAGTACTTC.

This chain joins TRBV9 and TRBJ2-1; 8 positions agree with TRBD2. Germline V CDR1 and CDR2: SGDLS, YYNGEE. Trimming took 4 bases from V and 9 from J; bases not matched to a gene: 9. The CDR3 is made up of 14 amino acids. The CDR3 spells CASSPSGTRSEQFF. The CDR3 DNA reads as TGTGCCAGCAGCCCATCAGGGACTAGAAGTGAGCAGTTCTTC.

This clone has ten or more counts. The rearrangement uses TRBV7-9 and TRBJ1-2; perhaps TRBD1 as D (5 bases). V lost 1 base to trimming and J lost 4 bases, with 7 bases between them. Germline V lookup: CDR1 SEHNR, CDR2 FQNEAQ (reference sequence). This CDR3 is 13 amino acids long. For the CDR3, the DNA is TGTGCCAGCAGCTTAGGGACAATCTATGGCTACACCTTC. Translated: CASSLGTIYGYTF. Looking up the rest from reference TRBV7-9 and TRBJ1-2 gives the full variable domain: DTGVSQNPRHKITKRGQNVTFRCDPISEHNRLYWYRQTLGQGPEFLTYFQNEAQLEKSRLLSDRFSAERPKGSFSTLEIQRTEQGDSAMYLCASSLGTIYGYTFGSGTRLTVV.

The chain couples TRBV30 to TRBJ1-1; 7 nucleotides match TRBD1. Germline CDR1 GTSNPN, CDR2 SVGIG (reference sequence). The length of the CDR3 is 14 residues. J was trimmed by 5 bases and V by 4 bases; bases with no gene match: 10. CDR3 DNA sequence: TGTGCCTGGAATGTATGGGCAGGGGGAACTGAAGCTTTCTTT. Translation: CAWNVWAGGTEAFF.

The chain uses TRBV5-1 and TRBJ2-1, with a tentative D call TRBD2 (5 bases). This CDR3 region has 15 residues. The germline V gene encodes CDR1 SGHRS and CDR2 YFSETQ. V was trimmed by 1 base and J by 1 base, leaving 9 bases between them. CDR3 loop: CASSLNAGSYNEQFF. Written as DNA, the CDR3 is TGCGCCAGCAGCTTGAATGCGGGTTCCTACAATGAGCAGTTCTTC. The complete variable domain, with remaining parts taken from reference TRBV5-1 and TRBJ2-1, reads KAGVTQTPRYLIKTRGQQVTLSCSPISGHRSVSWYQQTPGQGLQFLFEYFSETQRNKGNFPGRFSGRQFSNSRSEMNVSTLELGDSALYLCASSLNAGSYNEQFFGPGTRLTVL.

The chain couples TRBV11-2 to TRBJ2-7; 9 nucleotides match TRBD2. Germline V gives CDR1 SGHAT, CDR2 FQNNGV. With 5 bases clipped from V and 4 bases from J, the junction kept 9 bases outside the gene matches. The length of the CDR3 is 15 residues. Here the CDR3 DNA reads TGTGCCAGCAGCATTGATCTAGCGGGGCTATACGAGCAGTACTTC. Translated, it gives CASSIDLAGLYEQYF.

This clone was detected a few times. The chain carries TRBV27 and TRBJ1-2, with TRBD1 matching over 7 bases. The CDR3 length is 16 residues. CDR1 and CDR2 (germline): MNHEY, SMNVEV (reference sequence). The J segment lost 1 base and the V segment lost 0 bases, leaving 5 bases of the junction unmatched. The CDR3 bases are TGTGCCAGCAGTTTATCGTACAGGGGCCATAACTATGGCTACACCTTC. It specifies CASSLSYRGHNYGYTF.

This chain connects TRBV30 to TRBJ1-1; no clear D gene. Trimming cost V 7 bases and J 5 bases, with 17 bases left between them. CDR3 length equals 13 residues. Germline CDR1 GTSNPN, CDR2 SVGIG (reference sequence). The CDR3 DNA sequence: TGTGCCTTCAACGGGCAGGTAGGAACTGAAGCTTTCTTT. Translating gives CAFNGQVGTEAFF.

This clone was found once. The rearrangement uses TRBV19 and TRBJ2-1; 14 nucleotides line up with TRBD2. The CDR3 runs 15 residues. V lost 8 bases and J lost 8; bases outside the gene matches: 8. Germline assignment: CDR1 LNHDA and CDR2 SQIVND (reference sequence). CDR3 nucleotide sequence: TGTGCCAGTGCTAGACTAGCGGGAGGGCACCATGAGCAGTTCTTC. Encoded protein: CASARLAGGHHEQFF.

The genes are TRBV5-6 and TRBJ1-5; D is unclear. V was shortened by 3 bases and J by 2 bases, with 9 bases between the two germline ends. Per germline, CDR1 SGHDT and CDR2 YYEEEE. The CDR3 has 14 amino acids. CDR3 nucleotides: TGTGCCAGCAGCTCCGACCGCCGCAATCAGCCCCAGCATTTT. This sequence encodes CASSSDRRNQPQHF. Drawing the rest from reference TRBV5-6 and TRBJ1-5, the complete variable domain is DAGVTQSPTHLIKTRGQQVTLRCSPKSGHDTVSWYQQALGQGPQFIFQYYEEEERQRGNFPDRFSGHQFPNYSSELNVNALLLGDSALYLCASSSDRRNQPQHFGDGTRLSIL.

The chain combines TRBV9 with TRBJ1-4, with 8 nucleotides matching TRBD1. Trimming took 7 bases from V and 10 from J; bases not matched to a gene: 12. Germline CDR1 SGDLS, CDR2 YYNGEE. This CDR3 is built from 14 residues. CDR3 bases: TGTGCCAGCGCCCTCGGACAGGGTCAGGGAAAACTGTTTTTT. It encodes CASALGQGQGKLFF.

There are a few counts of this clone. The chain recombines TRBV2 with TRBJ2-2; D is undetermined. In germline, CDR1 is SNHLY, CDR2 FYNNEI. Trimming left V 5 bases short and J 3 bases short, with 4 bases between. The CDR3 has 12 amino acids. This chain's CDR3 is CASSSHTGELFF. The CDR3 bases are TGTGCCAGCAGTTCTCACACCGGGGAGCTGTTTTTT.

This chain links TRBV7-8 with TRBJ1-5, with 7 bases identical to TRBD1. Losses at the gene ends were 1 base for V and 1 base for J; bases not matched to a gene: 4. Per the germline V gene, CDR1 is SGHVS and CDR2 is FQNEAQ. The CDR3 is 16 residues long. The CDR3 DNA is TGTGCCAGCAGCTTAGAAGGGGGCGGAAGCAATCAGCCCCAGCATTTT. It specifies CASSLEGGGSNQPQHF.

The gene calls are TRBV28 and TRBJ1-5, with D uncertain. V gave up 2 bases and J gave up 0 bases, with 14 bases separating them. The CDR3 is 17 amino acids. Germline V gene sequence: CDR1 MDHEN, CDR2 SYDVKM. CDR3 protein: CASSLSGGSRSNQPQHF. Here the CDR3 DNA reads TGTGCCAGCAGTTTAAGCGGCGGAAGCCGTAGCAATCAGCCCCAGCATTTT.

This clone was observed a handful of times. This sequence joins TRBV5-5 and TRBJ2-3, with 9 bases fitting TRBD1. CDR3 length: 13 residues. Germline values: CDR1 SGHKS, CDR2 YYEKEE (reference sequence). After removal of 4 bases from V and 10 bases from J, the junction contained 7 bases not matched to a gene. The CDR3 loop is CASSRTGEAAQYF. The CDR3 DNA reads TGTGCCAGCAGCCGGACAGGGGAAGCAGCGCAGTATTTT.

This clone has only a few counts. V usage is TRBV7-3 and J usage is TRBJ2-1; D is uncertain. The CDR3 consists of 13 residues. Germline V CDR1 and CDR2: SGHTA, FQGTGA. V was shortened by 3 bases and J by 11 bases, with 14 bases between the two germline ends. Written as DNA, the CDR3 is TGTGCCAGCAGCTTTGACCTTAAGGAAAAGCAGTTCTTC. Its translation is CASSFDLKEKQFF.

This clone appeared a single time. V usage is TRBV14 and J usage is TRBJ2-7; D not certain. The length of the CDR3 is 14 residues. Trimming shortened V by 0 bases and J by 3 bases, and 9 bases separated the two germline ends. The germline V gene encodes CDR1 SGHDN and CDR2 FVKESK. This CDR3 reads CASSQDQVHYEQYF. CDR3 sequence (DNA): TGTGCCAGCAGCCAAGATCAAGTCCACTACGAGCAGTACTTC.

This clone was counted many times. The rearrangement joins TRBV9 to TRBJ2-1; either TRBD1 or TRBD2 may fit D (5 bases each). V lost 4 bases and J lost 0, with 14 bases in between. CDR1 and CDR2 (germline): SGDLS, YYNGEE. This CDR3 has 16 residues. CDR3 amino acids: CASSSRSGSSYNEQFF. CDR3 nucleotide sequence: TGTGCCAGCAGCTCCCGTTCAGGGAGCTCCTACAATGAGCAGTTCTTC.

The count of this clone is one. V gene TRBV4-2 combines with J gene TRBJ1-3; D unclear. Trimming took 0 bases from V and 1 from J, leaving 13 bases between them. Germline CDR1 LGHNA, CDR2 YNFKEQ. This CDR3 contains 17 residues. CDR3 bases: TGTGCCAGCAGCCAAGATTCGCCGCAGTGGTCTGGAAACACCATATATTTT. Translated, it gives CASSQDSPQWSGNTIYF.

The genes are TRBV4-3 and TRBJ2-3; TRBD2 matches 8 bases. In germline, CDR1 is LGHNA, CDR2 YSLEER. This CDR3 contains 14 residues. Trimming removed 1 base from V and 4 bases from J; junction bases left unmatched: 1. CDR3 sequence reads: CASSQVGRADTQYF. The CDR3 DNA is TGCGCCAGCAGCCAAGTCGGGAGGGCAGATACGCAGTATTTT.

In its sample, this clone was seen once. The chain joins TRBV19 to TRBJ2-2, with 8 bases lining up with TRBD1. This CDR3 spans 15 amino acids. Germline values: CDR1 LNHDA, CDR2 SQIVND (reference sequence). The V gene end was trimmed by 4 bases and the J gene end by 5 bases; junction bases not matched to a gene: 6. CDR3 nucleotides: TGTGCCAGTAGTACCACTCAGGGGGCAACCGGGGAGCTGTTTTTT. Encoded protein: CASSTTQGATGELFF. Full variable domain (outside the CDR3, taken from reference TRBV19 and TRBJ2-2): DGGITQSPKYLFRKEGQNVTLSCEQNLNHDAMYWYRQDPGQGLRLIYYSQIVNDFQKGDIAEGYSVSREKKESFPLTVTSAQKNPTAFYLCASSTTQGATGELFFGEGSRLTVL.